This record concerns one T cell receptor (beta chain) sequence. This record belongs to a study of blood T cell repertoires in COVID-19. Original methodology: Using reference gene primer amplification, nucleated cell counts were estimated. Clones were read by immunoSEQ multiplex PCR, and TCRdb kept only the in-frame ones, dropping some. For V, J and clone size, that table is used; D and trimming come from the DNA. The sample consists of 25,000 to 35,000 clones, approximately 85% of them appearing once. Per the germline V gene, CDR1 is SGHRS and CDR2 is YFSETQ. The CDR3 is 16 residues long. The junction had 14 bases not matched to a gene; V was cut back by 7 bases and J by 4 bases.

This chain joins TRBV5-1 and TRBJ1-1, with TRBD1 matching over 9 bases. The source of this sequence is a man at least 80 years old with active COVID-19. Sample: peripheral blood. This CDR3 reads CASGGPGTGYSTEAFF. CDR3 nucleotide sequence: TGCGCCAGCGGGGGACCCGGGACAGGGTATAGCACTGAAGCTTTCTTT.